This TCR beta chain was observed in a study of CD8 T cells in ankylosing spondylitis. Germline-derived CDR1 and CDR2 are SGHKS and YYEKEE (reference sequence). V lost 2 bases and J lost 4; bases outside the gene matches: 2. This CDR3 is built from 15 residues. Study-level results: Seemingly distinctive of ankylosing spondylitis blood was a TCR beta motif formed by eight highly homologous variants.

TCRdb re-analysed the 5' RACE reads in MiXCR, keeping a single row per CDR3 protein. The sample has about 420,000 distinct CDR3 sequences, 20% to 25% seen once. On this clonotype itself: Its specificity is unknown.

The V gene is TRBV5-5, the J gene TRBJ2-1; the match to TRBD1 covers 11 bases. The sequenced sample consisted of blood, either unsorted or a sorted T cell fraction (not recorded which). This clonotype was sampled from a male donor with ankylosing spondylitis. DNA of the CDR3: TGTGCCAGCAGCTTTGGGACAGGGGGTTACAATGAGCAGTTCTTC. Translation gives CASSFGTGGYNEQFF.